This T cell receptor (beta chain) was documented in a study of prognosis after radiotherapy for stage I lung cancer. Study context: Enrolled patients comprised roughly 13 with newly diagnosed primary stage I lung tumors and four to six with oligometastatic NSCLC after surgical resection of the primary tumor. Study conclusions and caveats: Clone counts measured for unique TCRs fell after stereotactic body radiation therapy, median roughly 9,300 versus 7,200. Gene usage, both TRBV and TRBJ, reportedly differed between patients with metastases and patients without them.

The germline V gene has CDR1 LGHNT and CDR2 FRNRAP. The CDR3 spans 12 residues. V gave up 1 base and J gave up 5 bases, with 5 bases separating them. With two-round multiplex PCR, TCR beta CDR3 sequences were amplified from genomic DNA. The use of primers specific to each TRBV and TRBJ gene characterized first-round PCR. Each CDR3 protein is one row after TCRdb ran MiXCR on the multiplex PCR reads. Seen here are 15,000 or so distinct CDR3 sequences, around 40% observed once, and the top ten hold around two fifths. Two sampling time points were used, and 6 to 6.5 milliliters of peripheral blood were drawn at each. This clonotype was seen ten or more times. Its antigen is not identified.

This chain uses TRBV12-5 with TRBJ1-1; D not certain. This receptor was obtained from a donor at least 50 years old with non-small cell lung cancer. Source: PBMCs, taken before or after stereotactic body radiation therapy (not recorded which). This CDR3 is CASGLGETEAFF. The CDR3 bases are TGTGCTAGTGGTTTGGGGGAAACTGAAGCTTTCTTT.